The 15 T cell receptor beta chains below were found in one sample sequenced in a study of human T cells and chemical hapten exposure (dated by TCRdb to about 2021). Library preparation used RACE. TCRdb lists the instrument as NextSeq 500. Using fastp trimming at Q25 and MiXCR clonotype assembly, TCRdb reanalyzed the public sequencing data and kept in-frame beta chains. Identical CDR3 proteins give one entry, which carries the most common genes and DNA. The sample table shows fewer than 85,000 distinct CDR3 sequences, and around a tenth are seen once. Roughly 1.5% of the sample lies in the top ten. The sample's time point label is to be understood as: patch test 2, 6 weeks after DPC sensitization. The sample's treatment or condition, from its label and the paper: therapeutic diphenylcyclopropenone sensitization with weekly scalp DPC. Sequencing used whole blood, obtained in connection with sensitization to the hapten diphenylcyclopropenone (DPC). The source of these receptors is a man aged 18 to 29 with alopecia areata. Some clones in this sample may be carry-over from other donors' samples.

This clonotype was observed at least ten times. J is TRBJ2-2 and V is TRBV7-6; D possibly corresponds to TRBD1 (7 bases). CDR3 length equals 18 residues. V lost 1 base and J lost 7, with 22 bases in between. Germline CDR1 and CDR2: SGHVS and FNYEAQ. The CDR3 nucleotides read TGTGCCAGCAGCTTAGTACGGGCGGGACAGCCTTCTTTCGGGGAGCTGTTTTTT. Translated: CASSLVRAGQPSFGELFF.

There are many counts of this clonotype. The genes are TRBV19 and TRBJ2-4, with unresolved D. The CDR3 has 13 residues. Trimming shortened V by 5 bases and J by 0 bases, and 5 bases separated the two germline ends. CDR1 is LNHDA and CDR2 is SQIVND in the germline V gene (reference sequence). The CDR3 region is CASSSLAKNIQYF. In DNA form, the CDR3 reads TGTGCCAGTAGTTCCCTAGCCAAAAACATTCAGTACTTC.

This rearrangement joins TRBV19 to TRBJ2-1, with D unclear. The CDR3 totals 14 residues. In germline, CDR1 is LNHDA, CDR2 SQIVND (reference sequence). Trimming took off 1 base at V and 6 bases at J, with 10 bases between the two ends. The CDR3 loop reads CASSIGPRGNEQFF. In DNA, the CDR3 is TGTGCCAGTAGTATAGGACCAAGAGGCAATGAGCAGTTCTTC.

The chain links TRBV11-2 to TRBJ2-7, with TRBD1 identical over 7 bases. The length of the CDR3 is 14 residues. The trim removed 4 bases at V and 5 bases at J, leaving 8 bases unmatched. CDR1 and CDR2 (germline): SGHAT, FQNNGV. In DNA form, the CDR3 reads TGTGCCAGCAGCTGGCCCCGACAGGGCCACGAGCAGTACTTC. Amino acid sequence: CASSWPRQGHEQYF.

This clonotype was observed at least ten times. V is TRBV7-2 and J is TRBJ1-1; 7 bases are shared with TRBD1. J was trimmed by 4 bases and V by 3 bases; bases with no gene match: 5. The CDR3 is made up of 14 amino acids. Germline V gene sequence: CDR1 SGHTA, CDR2 FQGNSA. The CDR3 nucleotides are TGTGCCAGCAGCTTTGGACAGGTAGCCACTGAAGCTTTCTTT. Translation: CASSFGQVATEAFF.

This clonotype was recorded at least ten times. The V gene is TRBV4-2, the J gene TRBJ1-1; D might be TRBD1 (6 bases). The V gene's germline CDR1 is LGHNA and CDR2 YNFKEQ. V was clipped by 6 bases and J by 11 bases, with 16 bases between them. CDR3 size: 12 residues. CDR3 sequence reads: CASSHERGGAFF. The CDR3 DNA follows: TGTGCCAGCAGTCATGAGAGGGGGGGCGCTTTCTTT.

J is TRBJ1-5 and V is TRBV7-8; TRBD1 matches at 7 bases. The germline V gene has CDR1 SGHVS and CDR2 FQNEAQ. The CDR3 spans 17 residues. V shed 3 bases, J shed 0 bases, and the junction held 8 bases outside the gene matches. The DNA of the CDR3 is TGTGCCAGCAGCTTCTCCAGGGGGGGTTATAGCAATCAGCCCCAGCATTTT. Protein: CASSFSRGGYSNQPQHF.

This clonotype was seen many times. The V gene is TRBV18, the J gene TRBJ2-2, with D perhaps matching TRBD1 (6 bases). The V gene lost 3 bases and the J gene lost 0 bases, with 17 bases spanning the gap. This CDR3 is built from 18 residues. Germline loops: CDR1 KGHSH, CDR2 LQKENI. CDR3 sequence (DNA): TGTGCCAGCTCACCGAGGGACGTGGCAGGGGCGAACACCGGGGAGCTGTTTTTT. Translating gives CASSPRDVAGANTGELFF.

Ten or more counts support this clonotype. This chain links TRBV7-2 with TRBJ1-1, with TRBD1 identical over 7 bases. The CDR3 extends over 14 amino acids. Trimming removed 4 bases from V and 3 bases from J; junction bases left unmatched: 5. The germline CDR1 and CDR2 sequences are SGHTA and FQGNSA. CDR3 in DNA: TGTGCCAGCAGCTCCCCAGGGGGTCACACTGAAGCTTTCTTT. Translation: CASSSPGGHTEAFF.

This clonotype has a count of ten or more. The chain uses TRBV7-2 and TRBJ1-1; perhaps TRBD1 as D (6 bases). The germline V gene encodes CDR1 SGHTA and CDR2 FQGNSA. CDR3 length equals 11 residues. V shed 5 bases and J shed 11 bases, with 12 bases lying between them. The DNA for the CDR3 is TGTGCCAGCAGCCTGCGGGACACGGCTTTCTTT. Translation: CASSLRDTAFF.

This clonotype was found a few times. V gene TRBV7-6 combines with J gene TRBJ1-2; 8 nucleotides line up with TRBD1. The V and J ends lost 3 bases and 8 bases, in that order; junction bases with no gene match: 5. CDR1 and CDR2 from the germline V gene are SGHVS and FNYEAQ. The CDR3 length is 13 residues. In DNA form, the CDR3 reads TGTGCCAGCAGCTTTGGACAGGGACTAGGCTACACCTTC. It translates to CASSFGQGLGYTF.

This clonotype was detected many times. The chain links TRBV20-1 to TRBJ1-3; D unresolved. V was shortened by 3 bases and J by 3 bases, with 3 bases between the two germline ends. The CDR3 loop spans 11 amino acids. In germline, CDR1 is DFQATT, CDR2 SNEGSKA (reference sequence). CDR3 sequence: CSASYGNTIYF. The CDR3 coding sequence is TGCAGTGCTAGCTATGGAAACACCATATATTTT.

This clonotype was observed a handful of times. V and J are TRBV24-1 and TRBJ2-3; TRBD1 matches 9 bases. There are 16 residues in the CDR3. CDR1 is KGHDR, CDR2 SFDVKD, per germline. With V trimmed by 0 bases and J by 3 bases, 3 bases remained unmatched. The DNA for the CDR3 is TGTGCCACCAGTGATTTGGGGACAGGGACAACAGATACGCAGTATTTT. The encoded protein is CATSDLGTGTTDTQYF.

This clonotype was recorded many times. The chain recombines TRBV12-3 or TRBV12-4 with TRBJ2-7; 8 positions match TRBD1. Trimming removed 1 base from V and 7 bases from J; junction bases left unmatched: 6. This CDR3 is built from 14 residues. Here the CDR3 reads CASSLGTGLGEQYF. CDR3 coding DNA: TGTGCCAGCAGTTTAGGGACAGGGCTGGGGGAGCAGTACTTC.

This sequence joins TRBV13 and TRBJ2-5; D call uncertain. The CDR3 runs 12 residues. The V end was cut by 6 bases, the J end by 2 bases, with 7 bases between. Germline V gene data show CDR1 as PRHDT and CDR2 as FYEKMQ (reference sequence). CDR3 nucleotides: TGTGCCAGCAGATCCGGGCAAGAGACCCAGTACTTC. Encoded protein: CASRSGQETQYF. Using reference TRBV13 and TRBJ2-5 for the parts outside the CDR3, the full variable domain is AAGVIQSPRHLIKEKRETATLKCYPIPRHDTVYWYQQGPGQDPQFLISFYEKMQSDKGSIPDRFSAQQFSDYHSELNMSSLELGDSALYFCASRSGQETQYFGPGTRLLVL.